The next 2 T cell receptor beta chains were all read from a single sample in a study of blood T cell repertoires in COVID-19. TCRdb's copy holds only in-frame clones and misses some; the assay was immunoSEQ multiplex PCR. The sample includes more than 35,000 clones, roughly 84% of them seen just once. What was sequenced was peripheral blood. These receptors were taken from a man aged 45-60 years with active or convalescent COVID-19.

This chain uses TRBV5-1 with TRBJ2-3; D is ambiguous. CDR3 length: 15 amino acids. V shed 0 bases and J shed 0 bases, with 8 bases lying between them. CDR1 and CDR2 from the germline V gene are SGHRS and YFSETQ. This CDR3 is CASSLGGSSTDTQYF. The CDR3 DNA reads TGCGCCAGCAGCTTGGGCGGCTCAAGCACAGATACGCAGTATTTT. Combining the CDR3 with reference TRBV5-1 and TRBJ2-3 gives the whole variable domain KAGVTQTPRYLIKTRGQQVTLSCSPISGHRSVSWYQQTPGQGLQFLFEYFSETQRNKGNFPGRFSGRQFSNSRSEMNVSTLELGDSALYLCASSLGGSSTDTQYFGPGTRLTVL.

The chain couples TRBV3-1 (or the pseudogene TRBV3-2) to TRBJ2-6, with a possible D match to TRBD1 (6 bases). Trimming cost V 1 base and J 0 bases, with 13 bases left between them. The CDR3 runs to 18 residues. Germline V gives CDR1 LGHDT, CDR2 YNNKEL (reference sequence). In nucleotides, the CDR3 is TGTGCCAGCAGCCAAGGGAAAGGACAGCTCTCTGGGGCCAACGTCCTGACTTTC. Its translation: CASSQGKGQLSGANVLTF.